This T cell receptor beta chain was documented in a study of human T cells and chemical hapten exposure. Study overall: Patch tests put 0.01% DPC on the upper back, read at 6 days. Study-level points and caveats: Patch test scores rose with PT1 expanded TCR counts, a positive correlation.

MiXCR was run by TCRdb on the RACE reads, yielding one entry per CDR3 protein. This table has about 100,000 distinct CDR3 sequences, about 10% appearing once. This clonotype has only a few counts. The antigen is not known. Time point specified: patch test 1, 2 weeks after DPC sensitization. The treatment was: therapeutic diphenylcyclopropenone sensitization with weekly scalp DPC. The sequence derives from a middle-aged man with alopecia areata. Some clones in this sample may be carry-over from other donors' samples. The sequences come from whole blood, collected in connection with sensitization to the hapten diphenylcyclopropenone (DPC).

CDR3 bases: TGTGCCAGCAGTCCACCTAAGGGACTAGCAGGCACAGATACGCAGTATTTT. Amino acids: CASSPPKGLAGTDTQYF. The genes are TRBV28 and TRBJ2-3, with 9 bases fitting TRBD2. The CDR3 totals 17 residues. V was clipped by 5 bases and J by 1 base; unmatched bases: 10. In germline, CDR1 is MDHEN, CDR2 SYDVKM. The entire variable domain, with the rest obtained from reference TRBV28 and TRBJ2-3, is as follows: DVKVTQSSRYLVKRTGEKVFLECVQDMDHENMFWYRQDPGLGLRLIYFSYDVKMKEKGDIPEGYSVSREKKERFSLILESASTNQTSMYLCASSPPKGLAGTDTQYFGPGTRLTVL.